The clone carrying this TCR beta chain was recorded once. Antigen specificity is unknown. Healthy Caucasians, and only they, were the donors. These data originate in a study of identical twins. General study points: Carriage of fewer insertions was seen in abundant cord blood beta clonotypes, whereas memory repertoires showed none. It was cross-sectional statistical analysis, not following the same donors, that the conclusions relied on.

Unique molecular identifiers were in the cDNA, with template-switch universal primer binding. TCRdb re-called the 5' RACE reads through MiXCR, storing one row per CDR3 protein. The sample contains roughly 1.6 million distinct CDR3 sequences, 25% to 35% of which appear only once. This CDR3 is 14 amino acids long. Germline values: CDR1 DFQATT, CDR2 SNEGSKA (reference sequence). V lost 1 base to trimming and J lost 8 bases, with 12 bases between them. The sequenced sample was cord blood. This receptor was identified in a newborn girl in good health. V usage is TRBV20-1 and J usage is TRBJ1-6; D possibly corresponds to TRBD1 (6 bases). The CDR3 region has the DNA TGCAGTGCTAGAGGGGAGACAGGCCATTCACCCCTCCACTTT. Its translation: CSARGETGHSPLHF.